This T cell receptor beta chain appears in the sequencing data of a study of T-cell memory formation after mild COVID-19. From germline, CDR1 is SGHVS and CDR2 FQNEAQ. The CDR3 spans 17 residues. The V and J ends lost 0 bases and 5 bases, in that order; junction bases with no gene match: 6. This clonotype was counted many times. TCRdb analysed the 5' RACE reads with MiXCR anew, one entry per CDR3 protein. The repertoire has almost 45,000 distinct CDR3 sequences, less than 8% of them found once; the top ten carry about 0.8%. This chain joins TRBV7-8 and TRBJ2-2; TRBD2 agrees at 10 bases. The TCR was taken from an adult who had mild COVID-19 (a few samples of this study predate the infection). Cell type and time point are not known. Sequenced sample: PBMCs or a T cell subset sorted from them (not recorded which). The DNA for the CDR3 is TGTGCCAGCAGCTTAGCTGTAGCGGGAGGTAGTACCGGGGAGCTGTTTTTT. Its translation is CASSLAVAGGSTGELFF.